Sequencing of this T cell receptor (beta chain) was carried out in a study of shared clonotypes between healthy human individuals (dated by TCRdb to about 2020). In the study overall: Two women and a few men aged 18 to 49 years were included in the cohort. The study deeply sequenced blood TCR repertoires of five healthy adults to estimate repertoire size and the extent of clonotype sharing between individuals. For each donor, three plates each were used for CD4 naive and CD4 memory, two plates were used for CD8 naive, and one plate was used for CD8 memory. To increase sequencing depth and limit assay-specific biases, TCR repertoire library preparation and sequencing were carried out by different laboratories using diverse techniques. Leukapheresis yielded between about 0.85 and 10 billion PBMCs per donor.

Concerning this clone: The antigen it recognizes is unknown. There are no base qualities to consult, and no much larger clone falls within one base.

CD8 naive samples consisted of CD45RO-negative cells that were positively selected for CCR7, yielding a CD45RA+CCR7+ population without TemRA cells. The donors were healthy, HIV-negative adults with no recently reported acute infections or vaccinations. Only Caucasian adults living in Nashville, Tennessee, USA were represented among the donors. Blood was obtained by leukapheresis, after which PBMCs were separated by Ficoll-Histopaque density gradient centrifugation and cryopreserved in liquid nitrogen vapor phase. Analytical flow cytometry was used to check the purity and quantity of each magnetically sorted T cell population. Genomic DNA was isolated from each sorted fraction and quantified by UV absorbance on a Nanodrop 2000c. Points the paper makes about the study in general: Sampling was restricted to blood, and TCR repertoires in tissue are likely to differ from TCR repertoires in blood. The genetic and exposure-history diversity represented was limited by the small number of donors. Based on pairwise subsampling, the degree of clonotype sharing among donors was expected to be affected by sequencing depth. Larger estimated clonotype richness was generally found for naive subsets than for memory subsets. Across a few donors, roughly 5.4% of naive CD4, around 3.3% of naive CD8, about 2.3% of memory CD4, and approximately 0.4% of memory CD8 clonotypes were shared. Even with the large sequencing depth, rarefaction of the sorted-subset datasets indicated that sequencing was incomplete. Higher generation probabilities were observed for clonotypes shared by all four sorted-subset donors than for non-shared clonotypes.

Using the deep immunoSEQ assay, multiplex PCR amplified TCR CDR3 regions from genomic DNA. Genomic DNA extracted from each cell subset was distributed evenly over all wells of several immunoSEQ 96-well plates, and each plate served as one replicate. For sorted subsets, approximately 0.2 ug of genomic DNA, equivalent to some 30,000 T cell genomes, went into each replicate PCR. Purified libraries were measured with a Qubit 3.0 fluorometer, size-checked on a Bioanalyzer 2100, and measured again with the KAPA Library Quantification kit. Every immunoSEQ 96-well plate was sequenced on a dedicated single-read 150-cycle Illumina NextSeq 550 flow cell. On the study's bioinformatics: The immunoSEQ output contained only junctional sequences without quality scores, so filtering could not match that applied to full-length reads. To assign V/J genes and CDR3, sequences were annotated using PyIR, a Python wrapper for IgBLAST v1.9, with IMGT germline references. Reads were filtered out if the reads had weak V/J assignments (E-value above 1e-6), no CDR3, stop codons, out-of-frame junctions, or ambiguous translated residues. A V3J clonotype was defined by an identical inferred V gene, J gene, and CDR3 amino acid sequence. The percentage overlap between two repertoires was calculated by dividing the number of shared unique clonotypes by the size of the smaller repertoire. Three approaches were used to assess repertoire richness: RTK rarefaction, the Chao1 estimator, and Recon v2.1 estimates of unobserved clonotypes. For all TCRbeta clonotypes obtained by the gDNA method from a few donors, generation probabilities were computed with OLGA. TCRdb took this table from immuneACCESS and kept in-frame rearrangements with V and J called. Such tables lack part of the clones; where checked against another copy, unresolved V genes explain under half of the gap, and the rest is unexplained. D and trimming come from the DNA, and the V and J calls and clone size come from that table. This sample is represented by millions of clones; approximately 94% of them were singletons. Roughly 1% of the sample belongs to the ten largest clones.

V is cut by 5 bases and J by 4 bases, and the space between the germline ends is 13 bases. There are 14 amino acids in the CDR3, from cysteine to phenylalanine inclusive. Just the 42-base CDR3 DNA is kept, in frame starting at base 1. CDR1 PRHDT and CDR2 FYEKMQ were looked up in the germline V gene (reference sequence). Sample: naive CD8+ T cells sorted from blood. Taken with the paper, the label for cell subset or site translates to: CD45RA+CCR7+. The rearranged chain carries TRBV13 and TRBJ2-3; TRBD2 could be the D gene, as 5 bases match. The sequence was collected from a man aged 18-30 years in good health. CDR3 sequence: CASSTEEGSDTQYF. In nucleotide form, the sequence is TGTGCCAGCAGCACAGAAGAGGGCTCAGATACGCAGTATTTT.